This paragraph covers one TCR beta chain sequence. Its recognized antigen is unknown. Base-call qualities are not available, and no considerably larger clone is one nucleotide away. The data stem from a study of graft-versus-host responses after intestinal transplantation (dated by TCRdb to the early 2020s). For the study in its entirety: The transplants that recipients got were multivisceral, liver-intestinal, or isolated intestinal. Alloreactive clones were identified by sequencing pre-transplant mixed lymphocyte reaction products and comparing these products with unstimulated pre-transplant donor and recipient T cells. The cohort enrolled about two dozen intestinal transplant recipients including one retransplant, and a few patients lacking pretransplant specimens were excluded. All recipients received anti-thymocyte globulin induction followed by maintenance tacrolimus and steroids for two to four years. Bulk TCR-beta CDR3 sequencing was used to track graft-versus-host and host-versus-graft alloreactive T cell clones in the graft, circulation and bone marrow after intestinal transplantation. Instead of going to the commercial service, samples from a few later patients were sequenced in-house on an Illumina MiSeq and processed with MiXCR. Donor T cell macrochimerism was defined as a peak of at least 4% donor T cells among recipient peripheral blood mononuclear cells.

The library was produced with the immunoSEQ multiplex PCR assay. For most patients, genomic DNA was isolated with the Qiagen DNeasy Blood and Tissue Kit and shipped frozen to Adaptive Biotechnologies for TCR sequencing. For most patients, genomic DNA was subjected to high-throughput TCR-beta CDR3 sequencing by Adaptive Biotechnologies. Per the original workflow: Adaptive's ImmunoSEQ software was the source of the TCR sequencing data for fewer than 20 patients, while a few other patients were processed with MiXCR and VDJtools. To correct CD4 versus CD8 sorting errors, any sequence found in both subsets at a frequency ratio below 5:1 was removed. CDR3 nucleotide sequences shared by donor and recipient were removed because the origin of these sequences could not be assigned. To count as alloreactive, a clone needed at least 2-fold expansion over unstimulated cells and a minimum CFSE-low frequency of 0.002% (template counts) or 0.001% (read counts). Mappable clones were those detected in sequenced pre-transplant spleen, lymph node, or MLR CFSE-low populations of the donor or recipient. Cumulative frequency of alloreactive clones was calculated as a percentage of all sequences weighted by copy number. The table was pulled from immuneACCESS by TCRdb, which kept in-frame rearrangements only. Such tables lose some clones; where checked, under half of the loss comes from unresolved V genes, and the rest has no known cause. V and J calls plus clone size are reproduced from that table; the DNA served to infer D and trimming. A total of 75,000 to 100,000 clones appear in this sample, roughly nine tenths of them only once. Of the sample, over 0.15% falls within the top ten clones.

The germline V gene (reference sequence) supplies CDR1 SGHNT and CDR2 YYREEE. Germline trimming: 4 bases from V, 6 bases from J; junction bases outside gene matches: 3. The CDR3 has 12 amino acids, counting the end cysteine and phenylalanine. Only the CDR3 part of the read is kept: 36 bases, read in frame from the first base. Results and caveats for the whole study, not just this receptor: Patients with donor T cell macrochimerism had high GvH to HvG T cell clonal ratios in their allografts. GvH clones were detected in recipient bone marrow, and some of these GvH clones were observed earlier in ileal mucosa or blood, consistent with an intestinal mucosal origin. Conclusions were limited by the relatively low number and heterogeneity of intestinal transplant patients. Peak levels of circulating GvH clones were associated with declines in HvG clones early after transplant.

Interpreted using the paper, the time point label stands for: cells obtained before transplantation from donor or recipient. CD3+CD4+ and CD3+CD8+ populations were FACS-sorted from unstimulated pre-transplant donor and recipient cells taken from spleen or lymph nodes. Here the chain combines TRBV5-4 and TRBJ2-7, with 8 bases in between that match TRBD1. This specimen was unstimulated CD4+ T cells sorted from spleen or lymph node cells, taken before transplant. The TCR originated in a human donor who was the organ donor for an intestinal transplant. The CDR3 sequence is CASSLDRGEQYF. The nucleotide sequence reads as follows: TGTGCCAGCAGCCTCGACAGGGGCGAGCAGTACTTC. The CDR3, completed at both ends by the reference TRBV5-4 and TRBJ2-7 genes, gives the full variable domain ETGVTQSPTHLIKTRGQQVTLRCSSQSGHNTVSWYQQALGQGPQFIFQYYREEENGRGNFPPRFSGLQFPNYSSELNVNALELDDSALYLCASSLDRGEQYFGPGTRLTVT.